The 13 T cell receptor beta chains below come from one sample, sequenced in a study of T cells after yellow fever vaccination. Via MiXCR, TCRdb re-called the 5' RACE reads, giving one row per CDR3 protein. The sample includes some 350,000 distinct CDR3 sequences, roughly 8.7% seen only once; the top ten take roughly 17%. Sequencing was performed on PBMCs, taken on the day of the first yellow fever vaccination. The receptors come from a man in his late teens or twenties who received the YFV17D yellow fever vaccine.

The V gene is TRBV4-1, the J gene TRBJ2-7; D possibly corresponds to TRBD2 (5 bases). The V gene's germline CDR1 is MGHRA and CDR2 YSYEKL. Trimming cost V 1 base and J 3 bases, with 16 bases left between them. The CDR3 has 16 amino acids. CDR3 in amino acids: CASSQVTSADFYEQYF. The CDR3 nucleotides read TGCGCCAGCAGCCAAGTAACTAGTGCCGATTTCTACGAGCAGTACTTC.

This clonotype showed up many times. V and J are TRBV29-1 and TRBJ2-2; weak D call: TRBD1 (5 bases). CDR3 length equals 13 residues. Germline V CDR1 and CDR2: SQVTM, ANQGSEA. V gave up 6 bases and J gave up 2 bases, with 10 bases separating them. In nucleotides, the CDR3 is TGCAGCGTAATACAGGAAAACACCGGGGAGCTGTTTTTT. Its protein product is CSVIQENTGELFF.

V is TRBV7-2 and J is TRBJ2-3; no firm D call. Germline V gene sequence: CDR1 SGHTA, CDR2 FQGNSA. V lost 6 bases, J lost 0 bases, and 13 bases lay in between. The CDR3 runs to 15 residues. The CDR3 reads CASSRHHASTDTQYF. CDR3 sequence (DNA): TGTGCCAGCAGTCGACACCACGCTAGCACAGATACGCAGTATTTT. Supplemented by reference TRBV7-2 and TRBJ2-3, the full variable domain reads GAGVSQSPSNKVTEKGKDVELRCDPISGHTALYWYRQSLGQGLEFLIYFQGNSAPDKSGLPSDRFSAERTGGSVSTLTIQRTQQEDSAVYLCASSRHHASTDTQYFGPGTRLTVL.

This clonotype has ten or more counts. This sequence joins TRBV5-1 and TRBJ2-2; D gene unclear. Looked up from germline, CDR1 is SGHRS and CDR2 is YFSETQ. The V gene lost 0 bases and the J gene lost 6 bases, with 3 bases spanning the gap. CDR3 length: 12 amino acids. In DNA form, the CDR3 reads TGCGCCAGCAGCTTGGCCCCCGGGGAGCTGTTTTTT. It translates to CASSLAPGELFF.

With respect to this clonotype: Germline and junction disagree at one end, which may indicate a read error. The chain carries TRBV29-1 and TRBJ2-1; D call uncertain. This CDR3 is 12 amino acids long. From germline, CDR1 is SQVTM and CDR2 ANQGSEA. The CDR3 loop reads CSAESGYNEQFF. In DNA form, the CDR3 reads TGCAGCGCTGAATCAGGTTACAATGAGCAGTTCTTC.

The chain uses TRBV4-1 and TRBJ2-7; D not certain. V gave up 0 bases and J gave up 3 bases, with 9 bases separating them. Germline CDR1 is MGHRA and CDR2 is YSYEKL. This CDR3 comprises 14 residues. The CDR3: CASSQEVESYEQYF. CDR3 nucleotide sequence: TGCGCCAGCAGCCAAGAGGTAGAGAGCTACGAGCAGTACTTC.

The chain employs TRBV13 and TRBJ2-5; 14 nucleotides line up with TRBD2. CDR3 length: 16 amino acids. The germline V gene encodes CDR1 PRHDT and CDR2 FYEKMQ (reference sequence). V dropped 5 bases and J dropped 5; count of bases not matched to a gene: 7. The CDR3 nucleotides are TGTGCCAGCAGCACGACTAGCGGGGGGGTCATGGAGACCCAGTACTTC. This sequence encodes CASSTTSGGVMETQYF.

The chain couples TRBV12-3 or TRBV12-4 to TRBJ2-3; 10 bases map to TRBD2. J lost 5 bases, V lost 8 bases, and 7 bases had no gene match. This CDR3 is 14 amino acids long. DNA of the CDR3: TGTGCCAGCCGGTTAGCGGGGGGCCTAGATACGCAGTATTTT. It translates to CASRLAGGLDTQYF.

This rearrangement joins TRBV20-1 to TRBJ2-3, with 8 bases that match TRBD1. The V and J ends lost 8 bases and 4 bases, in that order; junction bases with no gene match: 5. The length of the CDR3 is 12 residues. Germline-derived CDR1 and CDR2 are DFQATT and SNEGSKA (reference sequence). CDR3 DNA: TGCAGTAGTGACAGGGGAGCAGATACGCAGTATTTT. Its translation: CSSDRGADTQYF.

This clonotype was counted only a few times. The CDR3 protein is CSALTSGGVTDTQYF. The CDR3 bases are TGCAGTGCGCTGACTAGCGGGGGGGTCACAGATACGCAGTATTTT. The chain is built from TRBV20-1 and TRBJ2-3, with TRBD2 matching 14 bases. Germline V CDR1 and CDR2: DFQATT, SNEGSKA (reference sequence). The junction had 4 bases not matched to a gene; V was cut back by 6 bases and J by 2 bases. CDR3 length equals 15 residues.

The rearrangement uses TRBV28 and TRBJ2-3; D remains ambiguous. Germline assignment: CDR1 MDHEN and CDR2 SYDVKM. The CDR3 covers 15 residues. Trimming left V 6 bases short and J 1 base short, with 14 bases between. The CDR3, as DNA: TGTGCCAGCAGCCTTGCCCCGGCCCGCACAGATACGCAGTATTTT. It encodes CASSLAPARTDTQYF.

The CDR3 nucleotides read TGTGCCACCGGCCCGGGGGGCGTCGGAAACACCATATATTTT. Translation gives CATGPGGVGNTIYF. The rearrangement links TRBV10-3 to TRBJ1-3, with TRBD1 as a possible D gene (6 bases). Trimming shortened V by 10 bases and J by 4 bases, and 17 bases separated the two germline ends. The CDR3 extends over 14 amino acids. Germline V CDR1 and CDR2: ENHRY, SYGVKD.

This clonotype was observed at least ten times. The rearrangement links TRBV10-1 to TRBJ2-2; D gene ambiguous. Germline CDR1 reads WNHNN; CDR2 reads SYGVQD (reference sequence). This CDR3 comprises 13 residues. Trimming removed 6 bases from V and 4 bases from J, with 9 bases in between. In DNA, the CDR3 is TGCGCCAGCAGCCCGGGCCGCACCGGGGAGCTGTTTTTT. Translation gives CASSPGRTGELFF.